This T cell receptor beta chain came from a study of CD8 T cells in Susac syndrome. Study background: Patients with Susac syndrome were, at the time of blood collection, therapy-naive, maintained on corticosteroids, or maintained on intravenous immunoglobulin alone. Overall study findings and caveats: The total CD8+ repertoires yielded more than 15 Susac-specific public clones and the CD8+ TEMRA repertoires yielded about 5.

Germline CDR1 is SQVTM and CDR2 is ANQGSEA. The V end was cut by 0 bases, the J end by 0 bases, with 9 bases between. CDR3 length: 14 residues. The T cells that were sequenced for TCR beta were CD8+ and CD4+ cells from blood. Random hexamers were used to reverse transcribe about 0.5 to 1 ug of RNA. Using its own MiXCR run on the immunoSEQ multiplex PCR reads, TCRdb lists one record per CDR3 protein. The sample shows roughly 89,000 distinct CDR3 sequences, 95% to 96% of them seen only once. With regard to this clonotype: Its antigen remains unidentified.

The receptor was derived from a human donor with Susac syndrome. The sample was CD8+ T cells from PBMCs. The V and J genes are TRBV29-1 and TRBJ2-7; D is ambiguous. DNA of the CDR3: TGCAGCGTTGAAGAGAGGACCTCCTCCTACGAGCAGTACTTC. Its translation: CSVEERTSSYEQYF.